By sample fraction, the clone carrying this TCR beta chain is medium-sized. Relative to the germline gene, one junction end is altered; a read error may explain this. The data are from a study of T-cell reconstitution after alpha-beta-depleted transplantation in children. Preparation of the TCRbeta library was carried out with unique molecular identifiers. TCRdb re-called the PCR reads with MiXCR, one entry per CDR3 protein. This table has 83,000 or so distinct CDR3 sequences, roughly 8.4% appearing once. This TCR was sampled from a human donor who donated a stem cell graft to a child with congenital amegakaryocytic thrombocytopenia. The specimen comprised PBMCs from the stem cell graft donor, sampled from the stem cell graft.

This chain's CDR3 is CASSGSAGTPVIF. The DNA of the CDR3 is TGTGCCAGTTCCGGATCCGCCGGGACACCTGTAATTTTC. This rearrangement joins TRBV12-3 or TRBV12-4 to TRBJ2-7; perhaps TRBD1 as D (6 bases). The CDR3 extends over 13 amino acids.